The present T cell receptor (beta chain) was sequenced within a study of shared clonotypes between healthy human individuals. At the level of the study: Used for every donor were three CD4 naive, three CD4 memory, two CD8 naive and one CD8 memory plate. Study-level findings and limits: Represented genetic and exposure-history diversity was restricted by having few donors.

Each subset's genomic DNA was split evenly across several immunoSEQ plates. The assay was immunoSEQ multiplex PCR, and TCRdb's table has in-frame clones only and misses some. The table shows 730,000 or so clones, with roughly 70% occurring only once. The ends were cut back, 5 bases at V and 6 bases at J, with 22 bases in the middle. This CDR3 is 17 amino acids long. Looked up from germline, CDR1 is MDHEN and CDR2 is SYDVKM. Concerning this clone: The antigen remains unidentified.

This chain uses TRBV28 with TRBJ2-2; a weak D match, TRBD1 (6 bases). Sequenced: memory CD4+ T cells sorted from blood. Noted subset: CD45RA-negative fraction. This sequence was found in a woman aged 30 to 39 in good health. CDR3: CASSTVRRGFIAGELFF. In DNA, the CDR3 is TGTGCCAGCAGTACCGTTCGAAGGGGGTTTATAGCCGGGGAGCTGTTTTTT.